This T cell receptor beta chain emerged from a study of T cell repertoires in cytomegalovirus infection. Whole-study context: Indications came from public TCR beta signatures; they pointed to CMV infection and to a matching HLA type. Study conclusions and caveats: The ex vivo response showed dominance by HLA-C-restricted CMV-specific TCR beta clonotypes. Carriage of CMV together with the relevant HLA was identifiable through cumulative public TCR beta family frequency.

This CDR3 has 15 residues. V dropped 7 bases and J dropped 7 bases, with 23 bases sitting between them. This clonotype was detected many times. Antigen unknown. TCRdb recomputed calls from the reads with MiXCR, one row per CDR3 protein. The sample consists of 250,000 or so distinct CDR3 sequences, about 17% of them appearing once. This clonotype was obtained from a human donor in good health (CMV status not recorded). Some clones in this sample may be carry-over from other donors' samples. This chain connects TRBV12-3 or TRBV12-4 to TRBJ2-7; possibly TRBD1 or TRBD2 for D (5 bases each). Sequencing was carried out using CD8+ T cells from PBMCs. The chain's CDR3 is CASTWGRVAPGEQYF. In DNA form, the CDR3 reads TGTGCCAGCACCTGGGGCAGGGTAGCTCCGGGGGAGCAGTACTTC.